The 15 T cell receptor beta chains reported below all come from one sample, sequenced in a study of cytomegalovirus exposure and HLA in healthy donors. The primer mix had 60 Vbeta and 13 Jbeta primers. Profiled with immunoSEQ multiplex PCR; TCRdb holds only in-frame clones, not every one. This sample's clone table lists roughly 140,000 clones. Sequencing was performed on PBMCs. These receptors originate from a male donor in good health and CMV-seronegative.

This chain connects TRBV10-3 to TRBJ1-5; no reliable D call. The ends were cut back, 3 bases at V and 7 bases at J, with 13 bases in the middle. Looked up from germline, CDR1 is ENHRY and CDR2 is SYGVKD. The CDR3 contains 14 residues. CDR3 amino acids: CAISDWQAPQPQHF. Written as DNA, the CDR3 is TGTGCCATCAGTGACTGGCAGGCTCCCCAGCCCCAGCATTTT.

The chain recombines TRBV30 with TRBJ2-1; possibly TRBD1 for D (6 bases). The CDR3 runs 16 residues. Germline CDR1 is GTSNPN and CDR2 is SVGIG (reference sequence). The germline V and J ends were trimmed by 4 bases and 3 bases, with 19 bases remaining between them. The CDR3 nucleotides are TGTGCCTGGAACCCGGGACACCTTCAGGGCTACAATGAGCAGTTCTTC. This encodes CAWNPGHLQGYNEQFF.

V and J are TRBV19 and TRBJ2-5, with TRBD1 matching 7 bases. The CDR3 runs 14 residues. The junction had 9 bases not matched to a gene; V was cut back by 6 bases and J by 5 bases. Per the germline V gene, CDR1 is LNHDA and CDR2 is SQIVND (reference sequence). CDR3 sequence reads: CASRDLGGKETQYF. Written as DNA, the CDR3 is TGTGCCAGTAGGGACCTAGGGGGCAAGGAGACCCAGTACTTC.

This CDR3 reads CASSPGPRESYEQYF. The CDR3 DNA reads TGTGCCAGCAGTCCCGGTCCGCGGGAAAGCTACGAGCAGTACTTC. The rearrangement uses TRBV11-2 and TRBJ2-7; TRBD2 is a possible D gene (6 bases). This CDR3 is built from 15 residues. V was cut by 6 bases and J by 3 bases, with 18 bases left in between. Per germline, CDR1 SGHAT and CDR2 FQNNGV.

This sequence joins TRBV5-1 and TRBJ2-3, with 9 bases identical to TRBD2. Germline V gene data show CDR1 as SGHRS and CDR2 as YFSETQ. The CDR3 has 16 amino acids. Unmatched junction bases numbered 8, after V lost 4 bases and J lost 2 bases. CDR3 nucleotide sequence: TGCGCCAGCAGCGGTCTAGCGGGGTCTATCACAGATACGCAGTATTTT. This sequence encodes CASSGLAGSITDTQYF.

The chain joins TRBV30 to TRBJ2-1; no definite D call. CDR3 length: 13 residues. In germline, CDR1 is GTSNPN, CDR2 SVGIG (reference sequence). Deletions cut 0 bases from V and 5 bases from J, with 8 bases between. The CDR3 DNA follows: TGTGCCTGGAGTGTACAGCTGAACAATGAGCAGTTCTTC. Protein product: CAWSVQLNNEQFF.

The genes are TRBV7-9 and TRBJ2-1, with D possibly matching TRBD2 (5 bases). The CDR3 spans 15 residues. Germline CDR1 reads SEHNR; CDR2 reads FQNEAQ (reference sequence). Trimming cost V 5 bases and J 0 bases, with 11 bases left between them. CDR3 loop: CASSPERISYNEQFF. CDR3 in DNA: TGTGCCAGCAGCCCTGAGCGGATCTCCTACAATGAGCAGTTCTTC.

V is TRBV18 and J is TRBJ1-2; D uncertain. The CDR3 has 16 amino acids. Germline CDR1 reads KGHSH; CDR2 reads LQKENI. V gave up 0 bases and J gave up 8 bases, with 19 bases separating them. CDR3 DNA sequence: TGTGCCAGCTCACCACCCGGCGGCAGTCTCACCGTCGGCTACACCTTC. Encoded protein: CASSPPGGSLTVGYTF.

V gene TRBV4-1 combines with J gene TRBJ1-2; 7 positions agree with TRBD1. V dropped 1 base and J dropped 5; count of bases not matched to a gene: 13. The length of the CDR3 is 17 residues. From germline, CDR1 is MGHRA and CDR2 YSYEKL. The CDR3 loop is CASSQGVGDRLVYGYTF. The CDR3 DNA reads TGCGCCAGCAGCCAAGGGGTGGGGGACAGACTGGTGTATGGCTACACCTTC.

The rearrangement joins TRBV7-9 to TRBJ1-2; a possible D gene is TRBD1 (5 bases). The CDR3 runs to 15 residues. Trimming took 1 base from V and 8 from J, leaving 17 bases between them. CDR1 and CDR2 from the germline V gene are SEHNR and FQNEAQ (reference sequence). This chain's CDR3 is CASSLVRTGLEGYTF. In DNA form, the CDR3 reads TGTGCCAGCAGCTTAGTCAGGACGGGACTGGAGGGCTACACCTTC.

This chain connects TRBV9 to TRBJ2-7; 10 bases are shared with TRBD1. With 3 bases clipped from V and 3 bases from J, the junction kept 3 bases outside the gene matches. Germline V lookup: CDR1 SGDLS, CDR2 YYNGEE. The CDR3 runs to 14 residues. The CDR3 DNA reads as TGTGCCAGCAGCGAGGGACAGGGGTACTACGAGCAGTACTTC. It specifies CASSEGQGYYEQYF.

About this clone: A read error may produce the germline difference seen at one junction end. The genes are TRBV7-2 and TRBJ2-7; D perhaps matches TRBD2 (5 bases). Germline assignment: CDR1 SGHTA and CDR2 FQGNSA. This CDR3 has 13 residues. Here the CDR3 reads CASSFERSYGQYF. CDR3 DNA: TGTGCCAGCAGCTTTGAGCGGTCCTACGGGCAGTACTTC.

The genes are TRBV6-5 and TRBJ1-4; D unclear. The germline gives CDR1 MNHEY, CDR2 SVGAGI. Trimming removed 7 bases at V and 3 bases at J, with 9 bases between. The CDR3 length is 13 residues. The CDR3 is CASKTLANEKLFF. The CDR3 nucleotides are TGTGCCAGCAAGACTCTGGCTAATGAAAAACTGTTTTTT.

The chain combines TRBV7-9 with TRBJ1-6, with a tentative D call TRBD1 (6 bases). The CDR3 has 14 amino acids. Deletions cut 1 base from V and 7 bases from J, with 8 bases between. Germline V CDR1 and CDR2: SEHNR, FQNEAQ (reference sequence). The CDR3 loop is CASSLGRGNSPLHF. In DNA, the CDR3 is TGTGCCAGCAGCTTAGGCAGGGGAAATTCACCCCTCCACTTT.

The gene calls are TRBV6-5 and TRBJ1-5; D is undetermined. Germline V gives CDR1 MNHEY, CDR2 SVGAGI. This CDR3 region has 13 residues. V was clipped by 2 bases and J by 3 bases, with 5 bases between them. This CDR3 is CASSYQLNQPQHF. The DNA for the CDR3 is TGTGCCAGCAGTTACCAACTCAATCAGCCCCAGCATTTT.